This TCR beta chain appears in the sequencing data of a study of blood T cell repertoires in COVID-19. Study at large: The study drew acute and convalescent COVID-19 samples from the United States, Italy and Spain. Nucleic acid was either cDNA or gDNA, and it came from T cells, B-cell-depleted T cells, or PBMCs.

Original data processing: Reference gene primer amplification gave nucleated cell count estimates. The method was immunoSEQ multiplex PCR; TCRdb's version includes in-frame clones alone and lacks a portion of them. Clonal size and the V and J genes are those of that table, whereas D and trimming came from the DNA. In the table there are fewer than 80,000 clones, nearly 90% of which are singletons. Germline CDR1 is LNHDA and CDR2 is SQIVND (reference sequence). The CDR3 runs 14 residues. The V segment lost 5 bases and the J segment 1 base; nucleotides outside the gene matches: 2. The TCR comes from a woman between 45 and 65 years old with active COVID-19. Source material: peripheral blood. The chain couples TRBV19 to TRBJ1-5; TRBD1 matches at 7 bases. The CDR3 is CASSDRDSNQPQHF. The CDR3 coding sequence is TGTGCCAGTAGTGACAGGGACAGCAATCAGCCCCAGCATTTT.